This TCR beta chain is drawn from a study of cytomegalovirus exposure and HLA in healthy donors. This CDR3 contains 14 residues. From germline, CDR1 is MNHEY and CDR2 SMNVEV (reference sequence). Trimming shortened V by 6 bases and J by 2 bases, and 13 bases separated the two germline ends. Primers included in the PCR were 60 Vbeta and 13 Jbeta primers. Only in-frame clones appear in the TCRdb table, and some are missing; sequencing was by immunoSEQ multiplex PCR. The sample lists approximately 190,000 clones, around 80% occurring once. Material: PBMCs. This chain joins TRBV27 and TRBJ1-1; D is ambiguous. The TCR was taken from a man between 40 and 49 years old in good health and CMV-seropositive. The CDR3 here is CASRLAGFNTEAFF. The CDR3, as DNA: TGTGCCAGCAGGCTCGCGGGTTTCAACACTGAAGCTTTCTTT.